The entry below describes one T cell receptor beta chain. In this sample, this clonotype turned up many times. Its antigen is still unknown. Base qualities were left out, and no much larger clone turns up one base away. This record belongs to a study of regulatory T cells in long-lasting Graves disease (dated by TCRdb to the early 2020s). About the full investigation: Patients with newly diagnosed Graves' disease had been on antithyroid drugs for under 3 months. Persistent Graves' disease patients were compared with newly diagnosed Graves' disease patients by peripheral blood TCR sequencing and RNA sequencing. The study was conducted in China and was registered as a clinical trial. A total of some 33 samples were covered by TCR sequencing, comprising approximately 13 persistent and about 20 newly diagnosed Graves' disease patients. The study at large found these results: Sequencing and analysis were limited to the TCR beta chain. The authors acknowledged the small sample size as a limitation that may reduce accuracy. Only peripheral blood was studied, because thyroid tissue, the primary lesion, was inaccessible. Lower TCR Shannon entropy and fewer highly expanded clones were observed in persistent Graves' disease patients than in newly diagnosed patients, which suggested clonal expansion. More public clonotypes were shared among persistent patients (2,741) than among newly diagnosed patients (more than 950).

Library prep was done by multiplex PCR. For sequencing, an Illumina HiSeq 4000 was employed. iRepertoire HTBI primers and Arm-PCR amplification of CDR3 regions were used to construct TCR beta libraries. Gel purification was performed on PCR products prior to sequencing. Turning to the authors' computational methods: Gene usage analysis of CDR3 amino acid clonotypes relied on the approximately 68 TRBV and over 13 TRBJ segments identified across samples. Filtered high-quality paired reads were merged into contigs using COPE and FqMerger. BLAST was used to align contigs to IMGT TRBV, TRBD and TRBJ reference genes, with CDR3 defined following IMGT. Highly expanded clones were defined as clonotypes with a frequency above 0.1%. Repertoire diversity was measured by Shannon entropy, and V-J evenness by the Gini coefficient. Clonotypes shared by more than one individual were considered public. Using fastp at Q25 and MiXCR, TCRdb reprocessed the public reads and kept productive beta chains. For every CDR3 protein sequence, its rows merge into one entry that carries the most common genes and DNA. The V and J calls, along with clone size, are taken from TCRdb and not from the paper's own processing. This sample is represented by about 470,000 distinct CDR3 sequences; about 15% of them were singletons. The ten largest clonotypes hold over 15% of the sample.

The sample's time point label is to be understood as: newly diagnosed GD, antithyroid drugs for less than 3 months. RNA was extracted from PBMCs in TRIzol for both TCR sequencing and RNA sequencing. The diagnosis of Graves' disease followed American Thyroid Association guidelines. Patients were recruited from an endocrinology department in Xi'an, China. Each patient gave roughly 10 milliliters of peripheral blood, collected in an EDTA anticoagulant tube. Ficoll Paque Plus density gradient separation was used to isolate PBMCs, and no further T cell sorting was performed. An Agilent 2100 Bioanalyzer and agarose gel were used to assess RNA quality, and a NanoDrop 2000 was used to measure RNA concentration. A further study also used this sample, focusing on T cells in Graves' hyperthyroidism and ophthalmopathy. As that second paper reports: Stable Graves' hyperthyroidism was defined as the absence of progression to ophthalmopathy over 18 months of follow-up. The hyperthyroidism patients were between 18 and 65 years old and newly diagnosed, with a disease duration of less than 2 months. Any patient with an uncontrolled infection, another autoimmune disease, pregnancy or lactation was excluded. Diagnoses relied on clinical symptoms, serum thyroxine and TRAb, thyroid ultrasound and orbital computed tomography. A first-round RT-PCR of the TCR CDR3 used the HTBI primer set with the Qiagen OneStep RT-PCR kit. Most expanded thyroid clonotypes (frequency above 0.001) were also detected in blood, a finding suggesting that blood repertoires may reflect thyroid immune responses. In cross-validation, a model built on a 13 V-J signature told ophthalmopathy apart from stable hyperthyroidism with roughly 87% sensitivity and approximately 81% specificity, and in testing the same model reached 80%/75%. In validation, progression to ophthalmopathy was predicted by the model with roughly 71% sensitivity and roughly 76% specificity, a median of about 6 months before onset. A discovery cohort of fewer than 110 patients, approximately 45 with Graves' ophthalmopathy and about 60 with stable Graves' hyperthyroidism, was used to find distinguishing TCR V-J signatures. Prospective prediction of ophthalmopathy was tested in an independent validation cohort of fewer than 20 hyperthyroidism patients and 15 to 17 patients who later progressed to ophthalmopathy. For training and testing, the roughly 93 patients in the discovery cohort were randomly divided in a 7:3 ratio. In addition, the study compared T-cell repertoires in thyroid tissue and in blood from 6 or 7 Graves' hyperthyroidism patients. Following sampling, methimazole starting at 30 mg daily was given to hyperthyroidism patients, and high-dose intravenous methylprednisolone was given to ophthalmopathy patients. A second multiplex PCR round built the libraries, followed by size selection and purification. Paired-end sequencing of the libraries was performed with 100 bp reads on an Illumina HiSeq2000. SOAPnuke was used to process the raw data, removing reads that contained adapters or uncalled bases, had a mean Phred below 15, or lacked an exact match to the constant primer or identifier. COPE v1.2.5 was used to merge the high-quality paired reads, and each unique nucleotide sequence was defined as a clonotype. MiTCR v1.1 was used to align the clonotypes against IMGT TRBV, TRBD and TRBJ reference segments. Only V-J combinations with frequency above 0.0001, covering 98% to 99.2% of repertoires, were analysed. The TCS score was defined as the ratio of F50 (clonal expansion) to E x V (chaos), calculated using BLOSUM62-based TCRdist between CDR3 peptides within each V-J. Welch's t-statistics and random forest reduced around 520 V-J features to fewer than 15, which were used in a naive Bayes classifier (R e1071). No statistical method was used to fix the sample size in advance, and group allocation was not hidden from the investigators. The paper reports TCR Vbeta CDR3 sequencing of over 120 peripheral blood samples: 40 to 45 ophthalmopathy, around 80 hyperthyroidism and around 17 progressor patients.

Sequenced here: peripheral blood mononuclear cells (PBMCs), sampled at new diagnosis, from a patient treated with antithyroid drugs. This clonotype originated in a woman in her 30s with Graves disease. Donor details come from another sample of the same person, matched by shared clones.

CDR3 sequence: CASSYDRGLSDEQYF. The DNA is TGTGCCAGCAGTTACGACCGGGGCCTCAGCGACGAGCAGTACTTC. The rearrangement combines TRBV6-5 with TRBJ2-7; the D gene is tentatively TRBD1 or TRBD2, each matching 5 bases. The CDR3 runs 15 residues from the cysteine to the phenylalanine. The retained sequence is limited to the CDR3, 45 bases, with the frame set at the first base. V loses 2 bases, J loses 5 bases, and the germline ends lie 16 bases apart. CDR1 and CDR2, looked up from the germline V gene, are MNHEY and SVGAGI.